The 14 T cell receptor beta chains listed next were all sequenced from one sample in a study of T cell repertoires in cytomegalovirus infection. TCRdb itself ran the reads through MiXCR, one entry per CDR3 protein. Altogether nearly 450,000 distinct CDR3 sequences are present, about a third being singletons, with the ten largest covering roughly 13%. Source material: PBMCs. The receptors shown here come from a human donor in good health (CMV status not recorded). Some clones in this sample may be carry-over from other donors' samples.

A single count supports this clonotype. Since a much larger clone is just one base distant, this may be a read error. The chain uses TRBV7-2 and TRBJ1-3; 11 bases fit TRBD1. CDR1 and CDR2 from the germline V gene are SGHTA and FQGNSA. The CDR3 runs to 17 residues. The CDR3 sequence is CATSTRTGGSLSNTIYF. The CDR3 DNA follows: TGTGCCACCAGCACCCGGACAGGGGGCTCCTTAAGCAACACCATATATTTT.

This clonotype has a handful of counts. The gene calls are TRBV6-6 and TRBJ2-1; possible D gene TRBD2, 7 bases. The CDR3 has 18 amino acids. The V and J ends lost 0 bases and 4 bases respectively, with 19 bases between them. Germline CDR1 MNHNY, CDR2 SVGAGI (reference sequence). In DNA, the CDR3 is TGTGCCAGCAGTTACTCAGGGGGGGGCAGGGTTAGATACAATGAGCAGTTCTTC. Its translation is CASSYSGGGRVRYNEQFF.

J is TRBJ1-2 and V is TRBV24-1, with D possibly matching TRBD1 (6 bases). Germline values: CDR1 KGHDR, CDR2 SFDVKD. This CDR3 has 16 amino acids. V lost 0 bases to trimming and J lost 4 bases, with 14 bases between them. CDR3 bases: TGTGCCACCAGTGATTTGCGGGGGAGAGGGGGCTATGGCTACACCTTC. It translates to CATSDLRGRGGYGYTF.

This clonotype was counted only a few times. This rearrangement joins TRBV5-6 to TRBJ2-4; TRBD1 might be the D (5 bases). Germline V CDR1 and CDR2: SGHDT, YYEEEE. This CDR3 spans 15 amino acids. Trimming cost V 2 bases and J 1 base, with 10 bases left between them. CDR3 bases: TGTGCCAGCAGCTTTTATCCAGGGGCCAAAAACATTCAGTACTTC. It translates to CASSFYPGAKNIQYF.

Many counts were recorded for this clonotype. This chain links TRBV19 with TRBJ2-3, with D possibly TRBD2 on 5 matching bases. The CDR3 is 15 residues long. V was cut by 7 bases and J by 4 bases, with 18 bases left in between. The germline CDR1 and CDR2 sequences are LNHDA and SQIVND (reference sequence). In nucleotides, the CDR3 is TGTGCCAGTAAAGGGCCCAGCGCGGGTGCAGATACGCAGTATTTT. Translation gives CASKGPSAGADTQYF. Full variable domain (rest looked up from reference TRBV19 and TRBJ2-3): DGGITQSPKYLFRKEGQNVTLSCEQNLNHDAMYWYRQDPGQGLRLIYYSQIVNDFQKGDIAEGYSVSREKKESFPLTVTSAQKNPTAFYLCASKGPSAGADTQYFGPGTRLTVL.

V and J are TRBV7-6 and TRBJ2-5, with 12 bases aligning to TRBD2. The CDR3 has 18 residues. Per germline, CDR1 SGHVS and CDR2 FNYEAQ. The ends lost 0 bases at V and 5 bases at J; junction bases unmatched: 10. The CDR3 DNA follows: TGTGCCAGCAGCTTAGCCCCTAGCGGGGGGGCCTCTTCCGAGACCCAGTACTTC. As protein: CASSLAPSGGASSETQYF.

The chain employs TRBV12-3 or TRBV12-4 and TRBJ1-1; 8 bases are shared with TRBD1. This CDR3 has 16 amino acids. The V segment lost 6 bases and the J segment 2 bases; nucleotides outside the gene matches: 11. DNA of the CDR3: TGTGCCAGCAGACATCGGGACAGGCGCCCAAACACTGAAGCTTTCTTT. Translated: CASRHRDRRPNTEAFF.

The chain couples TRBV12-3 or TRBV12-4 to TRBJ2-7, with D possibly being TRBD1 (6 bases). V lost 5 bases and J lost 6, with 11 bases in between. This CDR3 is 12 amino acids long. As DNA, the CDR3 is TGTGCCAGCAGTCTGACAGGTCCCGAGCAGTACTTC. Translated, it gives CASSLTGPEQYF.

Worth noting for this clonotype: A much larger clone is a single base away; this may be a read error. No conserved phenylalanine or tryptophan is present at the end of the CDR3, so a read error is the likely explanation. The CDR3 loop reads CASSLGGTEVGYGYTL. In nucleotides, the CDR3 is TGTGCCAGCAGTTTAGGGGGGACAGAAGTCGGCTATGGCTACACCTTA. This sequence joins TRBV12-3 or TRBV12-4 and TRBJ1-2; 7 bases fit TRBD1. The CDR3 is 16 residues long. V was pared by 1 base and J by 4 bases, with 9 bases of the junction left unmatched.

There are many counts of this clonotype. The chain has TRBV7-6 and TRBJ2-2; weak D call: TRBD1 (5 bases). The CDR3 runs 15 residues. Deletions cut 6 bases from V and 0 bases from J, with 11 bases between. CDR1 and CDR2 (germline): SGHVS, FNYEAQ. The CDR3 bases are TGTGCCAGCAGGCAGGGTACCGCGAACACCGGGGAGCTGTTTTTT. It translates to CASRQGTANTGELFF.

This CDR3 reads CASSLGTSGIYNEQFF. The DNA of the CDR3 is TGTGCCAGCAGCTTGGGGACTAGCGGAATTTACAATGAGCAGTTCTTC. The chain has TRBV5-6 and TRBJ2-1, with 10 bases matching TRBD2. V gave up 0 bases and J gave up 4 bases; unmatched junction bases: 4. Germline CDR1 is SGHDT and CDR2 is YYEEEE. The CDR3 spans 16 residues.

There are a few counts of this clonotype. V gene TRBV6-2 or TRBV6-3 combines with J gene TRBJ1-2; 8 bases fit TRBD1. CDR1 and CDR2 (germline): MNHEY, SVGEGT. The CDR3 loop spans 14 amino acids. The junction had 1 base not matched to a gene; V was cut back by 1 base and J by 3 bases. The CDR3 sequence: CASSYLTGDYGYTF. The CDR3 nucleotides read TGTGCCAGCAGTTACTTGACAGGGGACTATGGCTACACCTTC.

The rearrangement links TRBV7-9 to TRBJ1-1, with D uncertain. Per germline, CDR1 SEHNR and CDR2 FQNEAQ (reference sequence). The V and J ends lost 4 bases and 6 bases respectively, with 9 bases between them. This CDR3 is built from 12 residues. The CDR3 region has the DNA TGTGCCAGCAGCTCAGGACGGTCTGAAGCTTTCTTT. It encodes CASSSGRSEAFF.

This clonotype was observed a handful of times. The gene calls are TRBV19 and TRBJ2-1, with 10 bases that match TRBD2. V lost 3 bases, J lost 10 bases, and 9 bases stayed unmatched. The CDR3 has 15 residues. The germline gives CDR1 LNHDA, CDR2 SQIVND (reference sequence). The CDR3 DNA reads as TGTGCCAGTAGTATGCTTAGCGGGGGGACCGGGGAGCAGTTCTTC. Translated, it gives CASSMLSGGTGEQFF.